This T cell receptor (beta chain) was obtained from a study of T cell responses to AZD1222 COVID-19 vaccine. The repertoire was sequenced with immunoSEQ multiplex PCR; TCRdb's copy has only in-frame clones and lacks some. Here the sample spans around 70,000 clones, approximately 90% being singletons. The sample in question was peripheral blood, obtained 28 days after the second AZD1222 dose. The sequence was collected from an adult who received the AZD1222 COVID-19 vaccine.

The CDR3 loop is CASRSGTGVKEQYF. The CDR3, as DNA: TGTGCCAGTCGCTCCGGGACAGGGGTAAAAGAGCAGTACTTC. V usage is TRBV6-5 and J usage is TRBJ2-7; 10 bases align to TRBD1. Germline CDR1 and CDR2: MNHEY and SVGAGI. This CDR3 is 14 amino acids long. V lost 9 bases, J lost 7 bases, and 12 bases stayed unmatched.